This record covers a single T cell receptor beta chain. The record originates from a study of blood T cell repertoires in COVID-19. Germline trimming cut 4 bases from V and 6 bases from J; bases unmatched to any gene: 13. The CDR3 contains 17 residues. CDR1 and CDR2 from the germline V gene are SGHNT and YENEEA. The protocol was immunoSEQ multiplex PCR, while the TCRdb copy is restricted to in-frame clones and leaves out a portion. This table holds about 40,000 clones, 70% to 85% found once. This chain uses TRBV11-3 with TRBJ2-1, with 9 bases matching TRBD2. The clonotype was recovered from a human donor with acute or convalescent COVID-19. The donor label of this sample is uncertain. Source material: peripheral blood. This chain's CDR3 is CASSSPLVSGSSNEQFF. The CDR3 region has the DNA TGTGCCAGCAGCTCCCCCTTGGTTAGCGGGAGCTCCAATGAGCAGTTCTTC.